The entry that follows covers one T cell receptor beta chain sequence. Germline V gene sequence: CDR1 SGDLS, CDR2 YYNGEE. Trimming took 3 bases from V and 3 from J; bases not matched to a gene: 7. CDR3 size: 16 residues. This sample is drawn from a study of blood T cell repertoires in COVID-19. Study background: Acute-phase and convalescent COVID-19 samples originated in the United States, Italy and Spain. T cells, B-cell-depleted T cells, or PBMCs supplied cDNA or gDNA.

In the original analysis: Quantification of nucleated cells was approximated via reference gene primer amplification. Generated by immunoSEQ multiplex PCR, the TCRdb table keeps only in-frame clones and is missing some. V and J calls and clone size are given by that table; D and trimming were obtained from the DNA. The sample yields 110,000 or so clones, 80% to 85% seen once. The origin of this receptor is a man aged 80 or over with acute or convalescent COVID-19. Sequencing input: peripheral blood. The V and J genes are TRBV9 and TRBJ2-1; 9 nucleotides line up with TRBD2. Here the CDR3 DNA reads TGTGCCAGCAGCGACCGACTAGCGGAAAGCTACAATGAGCAGTTCTTC. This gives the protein CASSDRLAESYNEQFF.